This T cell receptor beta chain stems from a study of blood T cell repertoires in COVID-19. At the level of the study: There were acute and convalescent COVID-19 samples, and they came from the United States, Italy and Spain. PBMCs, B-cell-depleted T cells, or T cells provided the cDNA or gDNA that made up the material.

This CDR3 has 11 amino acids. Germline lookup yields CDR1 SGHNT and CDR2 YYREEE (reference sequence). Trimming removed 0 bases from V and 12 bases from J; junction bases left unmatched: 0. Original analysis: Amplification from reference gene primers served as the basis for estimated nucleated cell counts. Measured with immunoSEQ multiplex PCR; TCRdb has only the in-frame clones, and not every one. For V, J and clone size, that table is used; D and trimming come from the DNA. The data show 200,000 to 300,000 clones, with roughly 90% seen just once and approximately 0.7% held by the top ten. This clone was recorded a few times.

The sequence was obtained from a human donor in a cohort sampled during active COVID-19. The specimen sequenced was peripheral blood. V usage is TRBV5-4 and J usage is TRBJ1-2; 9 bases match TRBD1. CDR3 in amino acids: CASSLGDRDTF. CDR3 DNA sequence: TGTGCCAGCAGCTTGGGGGACAGGGACACCTTC.